This T cell receptor (beta chain) is drawn from a study of early T cells in non-severe SARS-CoV-2 infection. Study-level information: Sequencing input comprised bulk RNA from unsorted whole blood; chain pairing was not available.

In this sample, this clonotype is medium-sized. CDR1 SEHNR and CDR2 FQNEAQ come from the germline V gene (reference sequence). V trimming: 5 bases; J trimming: 5 bases; junction bases outside the gene matches: 15. This CDR3 comprises 17 residues. Unique molecular identifier tags were affixed to discrete cDNA molecules. One entry per CDR3 protein results from TCRdb running MiXCR on the 5' RACE reads. Of 35,000 to 55,000 distinct CDR3 sequences listed, around 6.5% are singletons. The starting material was whole blood, obtained at baseline. This clonotype was obtained from an adult who was a healthcare worker with PCR-confirmed SARS-CoV-2 infection or an uninfected control (not recorded which). The gene calls are TRBV7-9 and TRBJ2-1; 7 bases are shared with TRBD2. The CDR3 DNA reads TGTGCCAGCAGCCCGTCCTTCCGGGACTATCAAGACAATGAGCAGTTCTTC. Translation: CASSPSFRDYQDNEQFF.